Listed below are T cell receptor beta chains from one sample, sequenced in a study of T cells in Graves' hyperthyroidism and ophthalmopathy. Each CDR3 protein is one row after TCRdb ran MiXCR on the multiplex PCR reads. Found here are fewer than 900,000 distinct CDR3 sequences, 15% to 20% of them singletons; the top ten hold over 7.5%. Source material: blood. Source of these receptors: a man aged 18 to 30 with Graves' hyperthyroidism. Each CDR3 is given with its conserved first and last residue. D genes are given only for firm matches. Clone size is not always given. Where it is, it says once, few, many or a class for expanded clones.

CDR3aa: CASSLAGTGIKETQYF
CDR3nt: TGTGCCAGCAGTTTGGCTGGGACAGGGATTAAGGAGACCCAGTACTTC
d_gene: TRBD1
abundance: many
v_gene: TRBV28
j_gene: TRBJ2-5

CDR3aa: CAISESKGNPYEQYF
CDR3nt: TGTGCCATCAGTGAGTCGAAGGGCAATCCCTACGAGCAGTACTTC
d_gene: .
abundance: .
v_gene: TRBV10-3
j_gene: TRBJ2-7

CDR3aa: CATGTGANYGYTF
CDR3nt: TGTGCCACCGGGACAGGGGCTAACTATGGCTACACCTTC
d_gene: TRBD1
abundance: .
v_gene: TRBV5-4
j_gene: TRBJ1-2

CDR3aa: CSASGRKHYEQYF
CDR3nt: TGCAGTGCTAGCGGGAGGAAACACTACGAGCAGTACTTC
d_gene: TRBD2
abundance: many
v_gene: TRBV20-1
j_gene: TRBJ2-7

CDR3aa: CATGQSGRDQPQHF
CDR3nt: TGTGCCACCGGACAGTCCGGACGGGATCAGCCCCAGCATTTT
d_gene: .
abundance: few
v_gene: TRBV6-1
j_gene: TRBJ1-5

CDR3aa: CASSDPRASYNSPLHF
CDR3nt: TGTGCCAGCAGTGACCCTCGGGCCTCCTATAATTCACCCCTCCACTTT
d_gene: .
abundance: .
v_gene: TRBV2
j_gene: TRBJ1-6

CDR3aa: CAWTTGGYTEAFF
CDR3nt: TGTGCCTGGACGACAGGGGGGTATACTGAAGCTTTCTTT
d_gene: TRBD1
abundance: .
v_gene: TRBV30
j_gene: TRBJ1-1

CDR3aa: CASSPSGGNSGELFF
CDR3nt: TGTGCCAGCAGCCCTAGCGGGGGAAATTCCGGGGAGCTGTTTTTT
d_gene: TRBD2
abundance: few
v_gene: TRBV6-1
j_gene: TRBJ2-2

CDR3aa: CASSERLAGGGEQFF
CDR3nt: TGTGCCAGCAGTGAAAGGTTAGCGGGAGGTGGTGAGCAGTTCTTC
d_gene: TRBD2
abundance: many
v_gene: TRBV2
j_gene: TRBJ2-1

CDR3aa: CASNKQQGDNQPQHF
CDR3nt: TGTGCCAGTAATAAACAACAGGGGGACAATCAGCCCCAGCATTTT
d_gene: TRBD1
abundance: .
v_gene: TRBV19
j_gene: TRBJ1-5

CDR3aa: CSARVTSVRGEQFF
CDR3nt: TGCAGTGCTAGAGTGACTAGCGTCAGGGGTGAGCAGTTCTTC
d_gene: TRBD2
abundance: .
v_gene: TRBV20-1
j_gene: TRBJ2-1

CDR3aa: CASSLTGRGLYNEQFF
CDR3nt: TGTGCCAGCAGCCTTACAGGGAGGGGTCTCTACAATGAGCAGTTCTTC
d_gene: .
abundance: many
v_gene: TRBV28
j_gene: TRBJ2-1

CDR3aa: CASSQLSGDEKLFF
CDR3nt: TGCGCCAGCAGCCAACTCTCCGGGGACGAAAAACTGTTTTTT
d_gene: .
abundance: few
v_gene: TRBV4-3
j_gene: TRBJ1-4

CDR3aa: CASSWRGQGLTEAFF
CDR3nt: TGTGCCAGCAGTTGGCGCGGGCAGGGGCTCACTGAAGCTTTCTTT
d_gene: .
abundance: many
v_gene: TRBV27
j_gene: TRBJ1-1

CDR3aa: CASSPRTGQAQETQYF
CDR3nt: TGTGCCAGCTCACCAAGGACAGGCCAGGCCCAAGAGACCCAGTACTTC
d_gene: TRBD1
abundance: few
v_gene: TRBV18
j_gene: TRBJ2-5

CDR3aa: CASSRELEQYF
CDR3nt: TGTGCCAGCAGTCGTGAACTCGAGCAGTACTTC
d_gene: .
abundance: few
v_gene: TRBV6-1
j_gene: TRBJ2-7

CDR3aa: CASSLFVGSSYEQYF
CDR3nt: TGTGCCAGCAGCCTGTTCGTAGGGAGCTCCTACGAGCAGTACTTC
d_gene: .
abundance: .
v_gene: TRBV7-2
j_gene: TRBJ2-7

CDR3aa: CASSRGGVHSGNTIYF
CDR3nt: TGTGCCAGCAGCCGCGGAGGGGTTCACTCTGGAAACACCATATATTTT
d_gene: .
abundance: .
v_gene: TRBV7-2
j_gene: TRBJ1-3

CDR3aa: CSARAQDSYEQYF
CDR3nt: TGCAGTGCTAGGGCACAGGACTCCTACGAGCAGTACTTC
d_gene: .
abundance: many
v_gene: TRBV20-1
j_gene: TRBJ2-7

CDR3aa: CASSPTRVHYGYTF
CDR3nt: TGTGCCAGCAGTCCTACACGGGTCCACTATGGCTACACCTTC
d_gene: .
abundance: .
v_gene: TRBV27
j_gene: TRBJ1-2

CDR3aa: CASRSGWRGGNEQFF
CDR3nt: TGTGCCAGTAGATCGGGATGGAGGGGAGGGAATGAGCAGTTCTTC
d_gene: TRBD2
abundance: .
v_gene: TRBV19
j_gene: TRBJ2-1

CDR3aa: CAWSVFRLNEKLFF
CDR3nt: TGTGCCTGGAGTGTATTCCGGCTGAATGAAAAACTGTTTTTT
d_gene: .
abundance: many
v_gene: TRBV30
j_gene: TRBJ1-4

CDR3aa: CASSPPTSGGTQYF
CDR3nt: TGTGCCAGCAGCCCCCCCACTAGCGGGGGGACGCAGTATTTT
d_gene: TRBD2
abundance: few
v_gene: TRBV7-9
j_gene: TRBJ2-3

CDR3aa: CASSLRAAGRPAYEQYF
CDR3nt: TGTGCCAGCAGTTTGCGGGCGGCGGGACGACCTGCCTACGAGCAGTACTTC
d_gene: .
abundance: many
v_gene: TRBV27
j_gene: TRBJ2-7

CDR3aa: CAISAELAGSEQYF
CDR3nt: TGTGCCATCAGTGCTGAACTAGCGGGCTCCGAGCAGTACTTC
d_gene: TRBD2
abundance: many
v_gene: TRBV10-3
j_gene: TRBJ2-7

CDR3aa: CASSSVGNTIYF
CDR3nt: TGTGCCAGCAGCTCAGTCGGGAACACCATATATTTT
d_gene: .
abundance: few
v_gene: TRBV7-9
j_gene: TRBJ1-3

CDR3aa: CSASDRGTGNTIYF
CDR3nt: TGCAGCGCTTCAGACAGGGGAACTGGAAACACCATATATTTT
d_gene: TRBD1
abundance: few
v_gene: TRBV29-1
j_gene: TRBJ1-3

CDR3aa: CSAFTYRGLTDTQYF
CDR3nt: TGCAGTGCTTTTACTTACAGGGGACTCACAGATACGCAGTATTTT
d_gene: .
abundance: .
v_gene: TRBV20-1
j_gene: TRBJ2-3

CDR3aa: CASSTGASGSYTYEQYF
CDR3nt: TGTGCCAGTAGTACCGGGGCTAGCGGGAGCTACACCTACGAGCAGTACTTC
d_gene: TRBD2
abundance: few
v_gene: TRBV19
j_gene: TRBJ2-7

CDR3aa: CASSVKSPSEQYF
CDR3nt: TGTGCCAGCAGTGTAAAGTCCCCGTCCGAGCAGTACTTC
d_gene: .
abundance: many
v_gene: TRBV28
j_gene: TRBJ2-7

CDR3aa: CASSKQGLVGELFF
CDR3nt: TGTGCCAGCAGCAAACAGGGGTTGGTCGGGGAGCTGTTTTTT
d_gene: TRBD1
abundance: .
v_gene: TRBV14
j_gene: TRBJ2-2

CDR3aa: CASSTTSFNEKLFF
CDR3nt: TGTGCCAGCAGTACGACAAGTTTTAATGAAAAACTGTTTTTT
d_gene: .
abundance: many
v_gene: TRBV28
j_gene: TRBJ1-4

CDR3aa: CSVQTGSANQPQHF
CDR3nt: TGCAGCGTCCAGACAGGGTCTGCCAATCAGCCCCAGCATTTT
d_gene: TRBD1
abundance: .
v_gene: TRBV29-1
j_gene: TRBJ1-5

CDR3aa: CSASKGRGETQYF
CDR3nt: TGCAGTGCTAGCAAGGGGCGCGGCGAGACCCAGTACTTC
d_gene: .
abundance: many
v_gene: TRBV20-1
j_gene: TRBJ2-5

CDR3aa: CAWSDLDRGPDEQYF
CDR3nt: TGTGCCTGGAGCGACCTGGACAGGGGGCCGGACGAGCAGTACTTC
d_gene: TRBD1
abundance: many
v_gene: TRBV30
j_gene: TRBJ2-7

CDR3aa: CASTRSTDTQYF
CDR3nt: TGTGCCAGCACCCGGAGCACAGATACGCAGTATTTT
d_gene: .
abundance: few
v_gene: TRBV28
j_gene: TRBJ2-3

CDR3aa: CAIDHRQNYGYTF
CDR3nt: TGTGCCATCGACCACCGGCAAAACTATGGCTACACCTTC
d_gene: .
abundance: once
v_gene: TRBV7-9
j_gene: TRBJ1-2

CDR3aa: CSVSLPGTAKNIQYF
CDR3nt: TGCAGCGTATCCTTACCCGGGACGGCCAAAAACATTCAGTACTTC
d_gene: .
abundance: few
v_gene: TRBV29-1
j_gene: TRBJ2-4

CDR3aa: CSARGGGQVLDTQYF
CDR3nt: TGCAGTGCTAGAGGTGGCGGCCAGGTTTTGGATACGCAGTATTTT
d_gene: .
abundance: .
v_gene: TRBV20-1
j_gene: TRBJ2-3

CDR3aa: CASSFLDPYNEQFF
CDR3nt: TGTGCCAGCAGTTTCCTAGACCCCTACAATGAGCAGTTCTTC
d_gene: .
abundance: many
v_gene: TRBV28
j_gene: TRBJ2-1

CDR3aa: CASSGGGLAGVEQYF
CDR3nt: TGTGCCAGCAGTGGCGGTGGGCTAGCGGGAGTCGAGCAGTACTTC
d_gene: TRBD2
abundance: many
v_gene: TRBV2
j_gene: TRBJ2-7

CDR3aa: CATSREREGYNEQFF
CDR3nt: TGTGCCACCAGCAGAGAGCGGGAGGGGTACAATGAGCAGTTCTTC
d_gene: TRBD2
abundance: .
v_gene: TRBV15
j_gene: TRBJ2-1

CDR3aa: CASTPMRGGRVDEQFF
CDR3nt: TGTGCCAGCACCCCCATGAGGGGCGGGAGAGTCGATGAGCAGTTCTTC
d_gene: TRBD2
abundance: .
v_gene: TRBV7-9
j_gene: TRBJ2-1

CDR3aa: CSAREGTTQETQYF
CDR3nt: TGCAGTGCTAGAGAGGGCACAACACAAGAGACCCAGTACTTC
d_gene: .
abundance: many
v_gene: TRBV20-1
j_gene: TRBJ2-5